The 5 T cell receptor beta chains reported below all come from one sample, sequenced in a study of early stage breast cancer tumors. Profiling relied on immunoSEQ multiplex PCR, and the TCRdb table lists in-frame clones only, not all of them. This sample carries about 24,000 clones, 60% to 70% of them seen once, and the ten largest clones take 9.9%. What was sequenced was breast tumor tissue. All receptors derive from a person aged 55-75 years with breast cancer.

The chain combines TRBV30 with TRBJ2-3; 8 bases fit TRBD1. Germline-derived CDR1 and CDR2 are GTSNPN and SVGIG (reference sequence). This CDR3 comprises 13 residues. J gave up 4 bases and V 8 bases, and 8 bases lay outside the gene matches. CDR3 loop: CAQAGGLADTQYF. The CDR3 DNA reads TGTGCCCAAGCAGGGGGCCTCGCAGATACGCAGTATTTT.

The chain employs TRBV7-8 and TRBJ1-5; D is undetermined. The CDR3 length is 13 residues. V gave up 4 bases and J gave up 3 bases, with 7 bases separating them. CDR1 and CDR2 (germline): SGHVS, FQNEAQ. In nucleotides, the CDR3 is TGTGCCAGCAGCTCCGGGGACAATCAGCCCCAGCATTTT. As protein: CASSSGDNQPQHF.

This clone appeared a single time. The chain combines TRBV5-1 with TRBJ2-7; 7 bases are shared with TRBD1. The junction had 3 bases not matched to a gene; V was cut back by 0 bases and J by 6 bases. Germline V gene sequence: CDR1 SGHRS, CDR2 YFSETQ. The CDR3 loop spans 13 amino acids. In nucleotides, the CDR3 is TGCGCCAGCAGCTTGGTATGGGACAGCGAGCAGTACTTC. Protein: CASSLVWDSEQYF.

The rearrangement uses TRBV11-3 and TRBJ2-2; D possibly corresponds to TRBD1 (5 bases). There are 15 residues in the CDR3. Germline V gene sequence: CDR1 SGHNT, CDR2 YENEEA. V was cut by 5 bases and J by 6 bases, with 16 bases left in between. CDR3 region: CASSRRQGTAGELFF. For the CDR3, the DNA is TGTGCCAGCAGCCGCCGGCAGGGAACAGCCGGGGAGCTGTTTTTT.

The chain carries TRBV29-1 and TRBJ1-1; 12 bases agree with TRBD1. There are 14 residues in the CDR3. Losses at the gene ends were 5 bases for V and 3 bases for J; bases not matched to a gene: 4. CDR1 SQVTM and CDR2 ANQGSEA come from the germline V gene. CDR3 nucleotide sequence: TGCAGCGTTTTGGGACAGGGGGCGTACACTGAAGCTTTCTTT. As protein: CSVLGQGAYTEAFF.